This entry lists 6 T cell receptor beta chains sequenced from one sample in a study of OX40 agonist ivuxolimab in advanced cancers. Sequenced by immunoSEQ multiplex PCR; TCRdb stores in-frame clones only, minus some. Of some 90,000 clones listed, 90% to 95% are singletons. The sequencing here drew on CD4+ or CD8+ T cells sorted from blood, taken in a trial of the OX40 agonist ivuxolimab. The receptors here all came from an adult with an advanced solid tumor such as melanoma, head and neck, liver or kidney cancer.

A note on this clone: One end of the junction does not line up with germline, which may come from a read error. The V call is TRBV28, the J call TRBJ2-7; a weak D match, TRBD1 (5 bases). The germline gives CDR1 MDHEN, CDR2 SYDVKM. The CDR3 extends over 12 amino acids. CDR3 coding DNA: TGTGCCAGCAGCTCGGTCCCGCAGGGAAATCACTTC. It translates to CASSSVPQGNHF.

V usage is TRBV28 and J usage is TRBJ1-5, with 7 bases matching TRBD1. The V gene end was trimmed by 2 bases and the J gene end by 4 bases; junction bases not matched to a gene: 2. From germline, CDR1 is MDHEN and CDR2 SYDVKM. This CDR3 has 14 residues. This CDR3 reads CASSLDRDNQPQHF. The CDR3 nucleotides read TGTGCCAGCAGTTTAGACAGGGATAATCAGCCCCAGCATTTT.

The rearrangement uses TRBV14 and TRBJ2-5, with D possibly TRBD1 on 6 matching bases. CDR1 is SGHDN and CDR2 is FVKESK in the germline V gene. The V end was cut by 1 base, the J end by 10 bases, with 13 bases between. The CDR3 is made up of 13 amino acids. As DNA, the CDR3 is TGTGCCAGCAGCCAAGGGGTCGGGACATACCAGTACTTC. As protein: CASSQGVGTYQYF.

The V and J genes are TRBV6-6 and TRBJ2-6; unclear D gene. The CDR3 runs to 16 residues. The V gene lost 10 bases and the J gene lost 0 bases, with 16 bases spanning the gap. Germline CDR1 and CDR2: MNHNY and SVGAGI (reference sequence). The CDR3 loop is CATRNLPLSGANVLTF. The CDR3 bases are TGTGCCACTAGAAACCTTCCGCTCTCTGGGGCCAACGTCCTGACTTTC.

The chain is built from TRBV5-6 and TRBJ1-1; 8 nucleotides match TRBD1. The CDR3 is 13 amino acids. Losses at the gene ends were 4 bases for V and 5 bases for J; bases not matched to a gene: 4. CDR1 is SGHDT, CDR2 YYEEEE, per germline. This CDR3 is CASSGDRWTEAFF. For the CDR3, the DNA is TGTGCCAGCAGCGGGGACAGGTGGACTGAAGCTTTCTTT.

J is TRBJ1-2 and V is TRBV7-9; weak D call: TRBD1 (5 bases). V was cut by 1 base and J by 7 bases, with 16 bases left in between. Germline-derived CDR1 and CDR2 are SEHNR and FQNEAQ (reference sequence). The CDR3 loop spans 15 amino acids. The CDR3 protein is CASSLGGATGTGYTF. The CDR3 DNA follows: TGTGCCAGCAGCTTAGGCGGGGCCACTGGCACTGGCTACACCTTC.